The T cell receptor beta chain under discussion was sequenced for a study of blood T cell repertoires in COVID-19. Study in general: The cDNA or gDNA used as material had been derived from T cells, B-cell-depleted T cells, or PBMCs.

V lost 2 bases and J 4 bases, leaving 11 bases between the germline ends. The CDR3 loop spans 14 amino acids. Germline V gives CDR1 MNHEY, CDR2 SVGAGI. Original analysis: Nucleated cell number was recorded as an estimate derived from reference gene primer amplification. Clones were sequenced by immunoSEQ multiplex PCR, and TCRdb holds only the in-frame ones, with some missing. That table gives V, J and clone size, and the DNA gave D and trimming. The top ten clones hold roughly 10% of a sample with over 120,000 clones, around 73% of them seen once. The TCR originated in a woman in her forties or fifties with active or convalescent COVID-19. The sequencing input was peripheral blood. The gene calls are TRBV6-5 and TRBJ1-1; D perhaps matches TRBD1 (6 bases). CDR3 sequence: CASSYAGAGTEAFF. In DNA, the CDR3 is TGTGCCAGCAGTTACGCAGGGGCAGGCACTGAAGCTTTCTTT.